The 7 T cell receptor beta chains below were found in one sample sequenced in a study of blood T cells in healthy people across ages. Through a sample-barcoded 5' primer and a J-beta primer mix, a second PCR was run for roughly 7 to 11 cycles. One entry per CDR3 protein, called by TCRdb with MiXCR from the 5' RACE reads. The data contain about 620,000 distinct CDR3 sequences, roughly 20% of them singletons. The sequenced sample was blood. The receptors were sampled from a man aged 65 to 85 in good health.

This rearrangement joins TRBV7-2 to TRBJ2-5, with 7 bases that match TRBD2. This CDR3 is built from 14 residues. Germline trimming cut 1 base from V and 7 bases from J; bases unmatched to any gene: 6. The germline gives CDR1 SGHTA, CDR2 FQGNSA. CDR3 sequence reads: CASSLVVWGGTQYF. CDR3 nucleotides: TGTGCCAGCAGCTTAGTAGTCTGGGGGGGGACCCAGTACTTC.

This clonotype was counted ten times or more. This chain links TRBV2 with TRBJ2-5, with no clear D. The end of the DNA is better explained by TRBJ2-1, so the J call may be wrong. The CDR3 length is 13 residues. Germline CDR1 is SNHLY and CDR2 is FYNNEI. The CDR3 reads CASSEGLVNEQFF. CDR3 bases: TGTGCCAGCAGTGAAGGGTTGGTGAATGAGCAGTTCTTC.

This clonotype was detected ten times or more. This chain connects TRBV6-5 to TRBJ2-5; D is uncertain. Germline assignment: CDR1 MNHEY and CDR2 SVGAGI. The CDR3 consists of 14 residues. V dropped 1 base and J dropped 1 base, with 7 bases sitting between them. As DNA, the CDR3 is TGTGCCAGCAGTTACTTCGGAGCCCAAGAGACCCAGTACTTC. It encodes CASSYFGAQETQYF.

This chain joins TRBV18 and TRBJ2-1; 14 positions agree with TRBD2. This CDR3 has 15 amino acids. Germline assignment: CDR1 KGHSH and CDR2 LQKENI. The ends lost 3 bases at V and 9 bases at J; junction bases unmatched: 4. CDR3 protein: CASSPGTSGSFEQFF. DNA for the CDR3: TGTGCCAGCTCACCGGGGACTAGCGGGAGTTTTGAGCAGTTCTTC.

The chain uses TRBV9 and TRBJ2-3; 8 nucleotides line up with TRBD1. Per germline, CDR1 SGDLS and CDR2 YYNGEE. The trim removed 0 bases at V and 4 bases at J, leaving 4 bases unmatched. There are 15 residues in the CDR3. The CDR3 region is CASSVATGAPDTQYF. The CDR3 DNA sequence: TGTGCCAGCAGCGTAGCGACAGGGGCCCCAGATACGCAGTATTTT. Full variable domain (missing parts from reference TRBV9 and TRBJ2-3): DSGVTQTPKHLITATGQRVTLRCSPRSGDLSVYWYQQSLDQGLQFLIQYYNGEERAKGNILERFSAQQFPDLHSELNLSSLELGDSALYFCASSVATGAPDTQYFGPGTRLTVL.

This clonotype was seen more than once but under ten times. The rearrangement uses TRBV29-1 and TRBJ2-1; 9 nucleotides align to TRBD1. The CDR3 covers 13 residues. The V segment lost 2 bases and the J segment 8 bases; nucleotides outside the gene matches: 4. CDR1 SQVTM and CDR2 ANQGSEA come from the germline V gene. CDR3 residues: CSVERDRVDEQFF. The CDR3 coding sequence is TGCAGCGTTGAAAGGGACAGGGTGGATGAGCAGTTCTTC.

This clonotype was seen a few times. V is TRBV27 and J is TRBJ1-1; D call uncertain. V was shortened by 3 bases and J by 0 bases, with 8 bases between the two germline ends. The CDR3 length is 14 residues. Per the germline V gene, CDR1 is MNHEY and CDR2 is SMNVEV (reference sequence). CDR3 sequence reads: CASSFTPLNTEAFF. Here the CDR3 DNA reads TGTGCCAGCAGTTTTACGCCGCTGAACACTGAAGCTTTCTTT.